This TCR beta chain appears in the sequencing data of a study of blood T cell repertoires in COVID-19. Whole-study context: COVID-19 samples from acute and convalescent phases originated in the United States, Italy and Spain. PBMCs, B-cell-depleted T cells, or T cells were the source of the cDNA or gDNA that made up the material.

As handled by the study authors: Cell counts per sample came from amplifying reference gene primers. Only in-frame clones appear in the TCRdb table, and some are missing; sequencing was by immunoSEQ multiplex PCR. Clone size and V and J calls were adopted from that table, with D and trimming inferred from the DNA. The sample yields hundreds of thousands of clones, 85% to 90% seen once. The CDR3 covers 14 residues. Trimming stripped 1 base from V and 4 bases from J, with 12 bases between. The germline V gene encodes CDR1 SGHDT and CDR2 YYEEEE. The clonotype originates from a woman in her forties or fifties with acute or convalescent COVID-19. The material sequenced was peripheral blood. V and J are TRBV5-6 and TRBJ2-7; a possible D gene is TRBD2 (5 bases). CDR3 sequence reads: CASSLRGFRYEQYF. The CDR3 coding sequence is TGTGCCAGCAGCTTGAGAGGGTTCCGGTACGAGCAGTACTTC.